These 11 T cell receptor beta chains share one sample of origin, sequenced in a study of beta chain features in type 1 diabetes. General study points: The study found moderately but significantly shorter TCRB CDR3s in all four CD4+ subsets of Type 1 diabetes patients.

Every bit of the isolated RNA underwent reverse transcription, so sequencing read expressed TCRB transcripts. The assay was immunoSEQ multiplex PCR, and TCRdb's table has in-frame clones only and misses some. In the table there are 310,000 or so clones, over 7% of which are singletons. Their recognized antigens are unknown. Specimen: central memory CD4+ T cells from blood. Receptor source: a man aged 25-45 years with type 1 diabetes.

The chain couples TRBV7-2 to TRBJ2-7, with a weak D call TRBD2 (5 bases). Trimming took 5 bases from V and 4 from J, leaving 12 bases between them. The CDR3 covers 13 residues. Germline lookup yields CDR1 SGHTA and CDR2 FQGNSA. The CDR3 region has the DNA TGTGCCAGCAGCCGTATGCCGGGGTACGAGCAGTACTTC. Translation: CASSRMPGYEQYF.

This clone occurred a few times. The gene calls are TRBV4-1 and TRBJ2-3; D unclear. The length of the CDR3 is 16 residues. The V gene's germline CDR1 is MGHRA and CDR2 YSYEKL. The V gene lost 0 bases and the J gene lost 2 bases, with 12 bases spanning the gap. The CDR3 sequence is CASSQEVGRITDTQYF. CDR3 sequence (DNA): TGCGCCAGCAGCCAAGAAGTTGGCCGAATCACAGATACGCAGTATTTT.

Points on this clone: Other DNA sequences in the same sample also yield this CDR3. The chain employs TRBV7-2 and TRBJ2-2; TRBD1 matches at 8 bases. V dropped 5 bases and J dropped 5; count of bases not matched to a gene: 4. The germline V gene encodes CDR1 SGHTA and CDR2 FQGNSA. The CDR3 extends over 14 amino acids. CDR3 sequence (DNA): TGTGCCAGCAGCGCCGGACAGGGAACCGGGGAGCTGTTTTTT. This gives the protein CASSAGQGTGELFF.

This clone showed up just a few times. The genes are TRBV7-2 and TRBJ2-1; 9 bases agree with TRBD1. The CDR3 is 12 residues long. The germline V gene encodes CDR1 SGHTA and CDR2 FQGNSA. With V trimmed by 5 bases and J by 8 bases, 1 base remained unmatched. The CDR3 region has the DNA TGTGCCAGCAGCCGGGACAGGGATGAGCAGTTCTTC. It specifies CASSRDRDEQFF.

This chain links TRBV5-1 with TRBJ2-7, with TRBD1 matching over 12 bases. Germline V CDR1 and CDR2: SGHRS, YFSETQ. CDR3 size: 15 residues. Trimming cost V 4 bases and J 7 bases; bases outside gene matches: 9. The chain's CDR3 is CASSPSGQGAREQYF. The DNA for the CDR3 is TGCGCCAGCAGCCCCTCGGGACAGGGGGCACGGGAGCAGTACTTC.

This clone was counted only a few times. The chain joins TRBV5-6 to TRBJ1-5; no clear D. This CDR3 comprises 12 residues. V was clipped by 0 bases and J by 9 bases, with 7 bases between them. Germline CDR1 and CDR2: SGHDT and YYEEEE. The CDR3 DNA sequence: TGTGCCAGCAGCTTGGAGAGGCGGCCCCAGCATTTT. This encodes CASSLERRPQHF.

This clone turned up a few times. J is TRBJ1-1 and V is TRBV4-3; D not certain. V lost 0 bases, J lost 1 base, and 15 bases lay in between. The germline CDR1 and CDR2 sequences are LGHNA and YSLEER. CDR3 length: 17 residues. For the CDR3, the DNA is TGCGCCAGCAGCCAAGAAGGGTATCCGAGGGAGAACACTGAAGCTTTCTTT. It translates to CASSQEGYPRENTEAFF.

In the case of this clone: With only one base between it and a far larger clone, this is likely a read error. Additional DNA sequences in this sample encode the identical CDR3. In nucleotides, the CDR3 is TGTGCCAGCAGCGTAGGACTAGCGGGGGAGACCCAGTACTTC. Translated, it gives CASSVGLAGETQYF. The V call is TRBV9, the J call TRBJ2-5; TRBD2 matches 11 bases. J gave up 5 bases and V 0 bases, and 0 bases lay outside the gene matches. The germline V gene encodes CDR1 SGDLS and CDR2 YYNGEE. The CDR3 contains 14 residues.

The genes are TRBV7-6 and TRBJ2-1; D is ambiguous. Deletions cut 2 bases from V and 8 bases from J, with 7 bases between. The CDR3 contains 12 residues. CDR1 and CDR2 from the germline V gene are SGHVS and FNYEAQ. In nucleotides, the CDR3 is TGTGCCAGCAGCTTATTCCCGGATGAGCAGTTCTTC. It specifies CASSLFPDEQFF.

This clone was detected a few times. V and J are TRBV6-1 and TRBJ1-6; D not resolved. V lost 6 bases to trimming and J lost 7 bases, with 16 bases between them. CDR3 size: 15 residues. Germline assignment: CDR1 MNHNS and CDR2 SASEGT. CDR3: CASRMGMVGNSPLHF. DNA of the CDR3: TGTGCCAGCAGAATGGGTATGGTGGGGAATTCACCCCTCCACTTT.

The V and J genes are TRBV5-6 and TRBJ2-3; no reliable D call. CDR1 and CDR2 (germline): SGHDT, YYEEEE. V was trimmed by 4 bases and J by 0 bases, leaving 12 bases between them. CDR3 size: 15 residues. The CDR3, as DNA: TGTGCCAGCAGCCCCGGTGGGCGGAGCACAGATACGCAGTATTTT. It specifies CASSPGGRSTDTQYF.